This T cell receptor (beta chain) was retrieved from a study of blood T cell repertoires in COVID-19. At the level of the study: Material from acute and convalescent COVID-19 was sourced from the United States, Italy and Spain. Sources were T cells, B-cell-depleted T cells, or PBMCs; the material itself was cDNA or gDNA.

As originally analysed: Estimation of nucleated cell counts was performed using reference gene primer amplification. TCRdb's table, derived via immunoSEQ multiplex PCR, lists solely in-frame clones and lacks some. V, J and clone size were drawn from that table, and D and trimming were deduced from the DNA. The sample yields about 250,000 clones, over 75% seen once. This clone was counted once. Cohorts were based on clinical histories the participants reported. Germline lookup yields CDR1 SGHKS and CDR2 YYEKEE (reference sequence). The CDR3 contains 16 residues. V shed 1 base and J shed 4 bases, with 14 bases lying between them.

The V call is TRBV5-5, the J call TRBJ2-2; a possible D gene is TRBD1 (5 bases). Sequenced sample: PBMCs or T cells enriched from blood (not recorded which). The TCR originated in a woman aged 18 to 35 who had recovered from COVID-19. For the CDR3, the DNA is TGTGCCAGCAGCTTGCCCGGCAGGGTTGGCACCGGGGAGCTGTTTTTT. The encoded protein is CASSLPGRVGTGELFF.